One sample yielded the 4 T cell receptor beta chains listed below, sequenced in a study of blood T cell repertoires in COVID-19. Generated by immunoSEQ multiplex PCR, the TCRdb table keeps only in-frame clones and is missing some. The repertoire has approximately 290,000 clones, over 75% of them found once; the top ten carry about 4.1%. The sample taken for sequencing was PBMCs or T cells enriched from blood (not recorded which). Receptors were obtained from a woman aged 25 to 39 who had recovered from COVID-19.

The V call is TRBV4-2, the J call TRBJ1-3; D perhaps matches TRBD1 (5 bases). The CDR3 runs 14 residues. With 1 base removed from V and 2 bases from J, the gap between germline ends came to 6 bases. Germline V lookup: CDR1 LGHNA, CDR2 YNFKEQ. CDR3 coding DNA: TGTGCCAGCAGCCAAGCGGGGGCTGGAAACACCATATATTTT. This translates into CASSQAGAGNTIYF.

This clone was recorded once. The identical CDR3 is also encoded by other nucleotide sequences in the sample. The genes are TRBV18 and TRBJ2-7, with D perhaps TRBD2 (6 bases). The CDR3 sequence is 14 residues long. Deletions cut 3 bases from V and 3 bases from J, with 12 bases between. CDR1 is KGHSH, CDR2 LQKENI, per germline. As DNA, the CDR3 is TGTGCCAGCTCACCTCCGGGACTCCACTACGAGCAGTACTTC. Its protein is CASSPPGLHYEQYF.

The chain recombines TRBV14 with TRBJ2-2, with 8 bases lining up with TRBD1. V lost 4 bases to trimming and J lost 3 bases; unmatched junction nucleotides: 7. Germline V CDR1 and CDR2: SGHDN, FVKESK. The CDR3 extends over 16 amino acids. CDR3 coding DNA: TGTGCCAGCAGCCTGCGGACAGGGAAGGACACCGGGGAGCTGTTTTTT. It yields the protein CASSLRTGKDTGELFF. Using reference TRBV14 and TRBJ2-2 for the parts outside the CDR3, the full variable domain is EAGVTQFPSHSVIEKGQTVTLRCDPISGHDNLYWYRRVMGKEIKFLLHFVKESKQDESGMPNNRFLAERTGGTYSTLKVQPAELEDSGVYFCASSLRTGKDTGELFFGEGSRLTVL.

The chain carries TRBV28 and TRBJ1-5, with TRBD1 matching over 10 bases. Germline assignment: CDR1 MDHEN and CDR2 SYDVKM. This CDR3 has 19 amino acids. V gave up 0 bases and J gave up 5 bases; unmatched junction bases: 13. CDR3 DNA sequence: TGTGCCAGCAGTTTATGGCCATCCAGCCGGGACAGGGGTTATCAGCCCCAGCATTTT. Its translation: CASSLWPSSRDRGYQPQHF.